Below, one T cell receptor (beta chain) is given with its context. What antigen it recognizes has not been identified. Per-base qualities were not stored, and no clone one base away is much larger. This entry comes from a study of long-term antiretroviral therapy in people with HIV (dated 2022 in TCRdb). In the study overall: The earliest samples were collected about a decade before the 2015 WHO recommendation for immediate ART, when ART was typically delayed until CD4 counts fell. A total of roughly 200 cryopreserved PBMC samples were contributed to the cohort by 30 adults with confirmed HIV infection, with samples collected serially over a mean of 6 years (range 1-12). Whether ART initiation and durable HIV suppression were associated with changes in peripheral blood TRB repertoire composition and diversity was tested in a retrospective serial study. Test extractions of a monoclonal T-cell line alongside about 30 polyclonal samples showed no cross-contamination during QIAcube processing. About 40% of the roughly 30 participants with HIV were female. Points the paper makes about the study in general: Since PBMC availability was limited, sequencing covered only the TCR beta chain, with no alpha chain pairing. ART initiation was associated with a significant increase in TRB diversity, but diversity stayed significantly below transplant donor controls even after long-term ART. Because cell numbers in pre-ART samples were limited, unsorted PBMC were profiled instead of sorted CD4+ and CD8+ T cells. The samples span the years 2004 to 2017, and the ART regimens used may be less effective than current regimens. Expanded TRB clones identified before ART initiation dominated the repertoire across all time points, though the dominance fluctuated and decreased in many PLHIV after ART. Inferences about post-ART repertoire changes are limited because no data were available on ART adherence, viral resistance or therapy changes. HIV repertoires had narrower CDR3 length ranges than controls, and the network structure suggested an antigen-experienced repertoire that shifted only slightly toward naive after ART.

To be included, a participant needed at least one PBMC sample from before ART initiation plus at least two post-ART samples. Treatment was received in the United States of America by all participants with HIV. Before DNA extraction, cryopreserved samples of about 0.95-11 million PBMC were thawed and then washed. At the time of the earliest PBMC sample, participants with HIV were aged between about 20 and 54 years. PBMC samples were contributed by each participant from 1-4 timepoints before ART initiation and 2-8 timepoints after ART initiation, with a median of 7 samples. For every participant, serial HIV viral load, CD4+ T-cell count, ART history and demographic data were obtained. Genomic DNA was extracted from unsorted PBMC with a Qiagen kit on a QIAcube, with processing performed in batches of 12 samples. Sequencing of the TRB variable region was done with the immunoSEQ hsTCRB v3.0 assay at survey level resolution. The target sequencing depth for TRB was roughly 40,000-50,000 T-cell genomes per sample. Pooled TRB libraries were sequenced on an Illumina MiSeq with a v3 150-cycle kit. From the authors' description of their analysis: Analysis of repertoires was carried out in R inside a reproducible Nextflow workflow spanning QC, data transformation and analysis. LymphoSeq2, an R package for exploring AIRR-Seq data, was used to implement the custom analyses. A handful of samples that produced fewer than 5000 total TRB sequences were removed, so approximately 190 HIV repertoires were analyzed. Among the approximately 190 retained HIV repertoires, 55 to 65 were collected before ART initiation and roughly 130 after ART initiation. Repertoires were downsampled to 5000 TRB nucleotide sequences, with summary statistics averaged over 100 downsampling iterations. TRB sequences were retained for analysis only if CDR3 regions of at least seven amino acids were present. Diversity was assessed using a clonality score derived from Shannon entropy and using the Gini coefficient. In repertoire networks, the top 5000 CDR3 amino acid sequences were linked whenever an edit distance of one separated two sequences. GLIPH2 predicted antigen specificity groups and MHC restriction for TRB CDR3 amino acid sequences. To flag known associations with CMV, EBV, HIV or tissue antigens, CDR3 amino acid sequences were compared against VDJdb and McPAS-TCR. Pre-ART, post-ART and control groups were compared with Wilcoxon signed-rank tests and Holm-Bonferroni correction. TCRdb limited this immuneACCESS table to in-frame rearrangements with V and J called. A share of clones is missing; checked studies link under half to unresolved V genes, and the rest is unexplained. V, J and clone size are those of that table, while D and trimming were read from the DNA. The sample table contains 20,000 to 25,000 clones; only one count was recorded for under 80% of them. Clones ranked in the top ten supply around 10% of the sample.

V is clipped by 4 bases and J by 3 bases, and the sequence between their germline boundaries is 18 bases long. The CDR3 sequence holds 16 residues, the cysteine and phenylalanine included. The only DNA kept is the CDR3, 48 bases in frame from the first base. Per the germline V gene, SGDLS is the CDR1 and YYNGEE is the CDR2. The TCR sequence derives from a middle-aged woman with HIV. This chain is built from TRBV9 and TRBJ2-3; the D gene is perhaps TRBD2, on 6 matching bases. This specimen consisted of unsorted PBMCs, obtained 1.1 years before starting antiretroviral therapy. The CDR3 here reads CASSSQPTAGTDTQYF. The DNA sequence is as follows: TGTGCCAGCAGCTCCCAGCCAACGGCGGGGACAGATACGCAGTATTTT.